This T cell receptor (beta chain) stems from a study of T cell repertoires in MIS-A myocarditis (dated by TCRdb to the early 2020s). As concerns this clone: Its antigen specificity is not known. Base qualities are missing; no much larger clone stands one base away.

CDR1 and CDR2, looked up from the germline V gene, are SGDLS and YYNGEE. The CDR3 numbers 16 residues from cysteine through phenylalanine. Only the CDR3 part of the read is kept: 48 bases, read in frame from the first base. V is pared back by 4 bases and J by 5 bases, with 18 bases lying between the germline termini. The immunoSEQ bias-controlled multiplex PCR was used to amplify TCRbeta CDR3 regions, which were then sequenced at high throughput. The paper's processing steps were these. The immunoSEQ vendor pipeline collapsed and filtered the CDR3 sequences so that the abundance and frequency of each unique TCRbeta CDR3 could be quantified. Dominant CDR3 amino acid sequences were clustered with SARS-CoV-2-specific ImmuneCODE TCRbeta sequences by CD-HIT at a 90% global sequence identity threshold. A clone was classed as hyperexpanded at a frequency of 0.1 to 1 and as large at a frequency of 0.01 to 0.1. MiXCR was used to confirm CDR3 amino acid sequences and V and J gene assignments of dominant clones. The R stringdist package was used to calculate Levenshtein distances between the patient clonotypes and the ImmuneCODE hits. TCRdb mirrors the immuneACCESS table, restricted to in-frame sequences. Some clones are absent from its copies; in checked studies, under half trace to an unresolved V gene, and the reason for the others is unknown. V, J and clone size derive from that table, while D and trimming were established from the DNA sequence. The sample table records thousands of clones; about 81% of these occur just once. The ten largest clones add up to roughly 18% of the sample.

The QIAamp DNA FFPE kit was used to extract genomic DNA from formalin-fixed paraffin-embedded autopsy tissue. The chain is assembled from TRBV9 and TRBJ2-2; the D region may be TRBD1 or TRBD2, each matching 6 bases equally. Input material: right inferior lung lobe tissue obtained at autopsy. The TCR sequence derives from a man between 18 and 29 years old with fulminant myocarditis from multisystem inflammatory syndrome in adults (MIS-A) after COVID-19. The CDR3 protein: CASSLRGGMGTGELFF. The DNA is TGTGCCAGCAGCCTGAGAGGGGGGATGGGGACCGGGGAGCTGTTTTTT.